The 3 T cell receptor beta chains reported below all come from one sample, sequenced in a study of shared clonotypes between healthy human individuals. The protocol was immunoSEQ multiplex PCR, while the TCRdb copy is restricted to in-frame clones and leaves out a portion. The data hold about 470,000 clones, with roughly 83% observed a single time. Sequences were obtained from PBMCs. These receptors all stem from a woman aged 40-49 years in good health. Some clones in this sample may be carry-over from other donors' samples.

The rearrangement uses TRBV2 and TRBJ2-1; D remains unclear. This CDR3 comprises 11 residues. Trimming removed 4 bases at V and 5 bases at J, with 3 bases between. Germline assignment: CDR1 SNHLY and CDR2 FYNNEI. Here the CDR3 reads CASSGHNEQFF. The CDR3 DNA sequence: TGTGCCAGCAGTGGACACAATGAGCAGTTCTTC.

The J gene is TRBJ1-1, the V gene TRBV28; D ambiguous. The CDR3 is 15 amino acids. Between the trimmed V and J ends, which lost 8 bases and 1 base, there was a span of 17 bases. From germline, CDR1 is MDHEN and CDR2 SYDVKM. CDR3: CASPPAGRENTEAFF. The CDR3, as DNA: TGTGCCAGCCCCCCCGCGGGCAGAGAGAACACTGAAGCTTTCTTT.

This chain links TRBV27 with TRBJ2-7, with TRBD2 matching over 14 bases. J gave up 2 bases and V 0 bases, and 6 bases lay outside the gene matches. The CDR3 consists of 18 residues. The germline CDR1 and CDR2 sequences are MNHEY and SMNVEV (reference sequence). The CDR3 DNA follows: TGTGCCAGCAGTTTATCGGGACTAGCGGGAGAGGTTGCCTACGAGCAGTACTTC. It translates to CASSLSGLAGEVAYEQYF.